These T cell receptor beta chains were read from a single sample in a study of identical twins. TCRdb recomputed calls from the 5' RACE reads with MiXCR, one row per CDR3 protein. The table includes 400,000 to 650,000 distinct CDR3 sequences, less than 25% detected once. These same records also appear under a second study, on T cells expressing NK-cell markers.

Sequencing was carried out using CD4+ T cells sorted from blood. The receptor set was obtained from a woman under 30 in good health. Both conserved end residues are part of each CDR3. D genes are given only for firm matches. Clone size appears in some rows only: once, few, many, or a class for an expanded clone.

size	V	J	D	CDR3	DNA
few	TRBV6-5	TRBJ2-5	NA	CASSYSAGQETQYF	TGTGCCAGCAGTTACAGTGCTGGCCAAGAGACCCAGTACTTC
NA	TRBV12-3/TRBV12-4	TRBJ1-3	NA	CASSSSPRKWSGNTIYF	TGTGCCAGCAGTTCTAGCCCAAGGAAGTGGTCTGGAAACACCATATATTTT
few	TRBV5-1	TRBJ2-5	NA	CASSLAGKSRETQYF	TGCGCCAGCAGCTTAGCCGGGAAATCGAGGGAGACCCAGTACTTC
NA	TRBV11-2	TRBJ2-2	NA	CASLGGFTANTGELFF	TGTGCCAGCTTAGGAGGTTTTACCGCGAACACCGGGGAGCTGTTTTTT
few	TRBV6-1	TRBJ2-5	NA	CASEGGFETQYF	TGTGCCAGCGAAGGGGGATTTGAGACCCAGTACTTC
few	TRBV29-1	TRBJ2-4	NA	CSVEIGLAKNIQYF	TGCAGCGTTGAAATAGGACTAGCCAAAAACATTCAGTACTTC
NA	TRBV11-2	TRBJ2-2	TRBD2	CASLLQPGGSGELFF	TGTGCCAGCCTTCTTCAGCCGGGAGGCTCCGGGGAGCTGTTTTTT
few	TRBV10-3	TRBJ2-6	NA	CAISANSGANVLTF	TGTGCCATCAGTGCGAACTCTGGGGCCAACGTCCTGACTTTC
few	TRBV6-2/TRBV6-3	TRBJ2-5	NA	CASSATGTQETQYF	TGTGCCAGCAGTGCTACCGGGACCCAAGAGACCCAGTACTTC
NA	TRBV7-2	TRBJ2-3	NA	CASSPHHGTDTQYF	TGTGCCAGCAGCCCGCACCACGGTACAGATACGCAGTATTTT
NA	TRBV20-1	TRBJ1-5	NA	CSAKRSGHLTAQHF	TGCAGTGCCAAACGCTCGGGACACCTAACCGCCCAGCATTTT
once	TRBV27	TRBJ2-1	NA	CASSLRHSSYNEQFF	TGTGCCAGCAGTTTACGTCATAGCTCCTACAATGAGCAGTTCTTC
few	TRBV20-1	TRBJ2-7	TRBD2	CSAREYSGGADEQYF	TGCAGTGCTAGAGAGTATAGCGGGGGGGCCGACGAGCAGTACTTC
few	TRBV30	TRBJ2-3	NA	CAWSVQGGGTDTQYF	TGTGCCTGGAGTGTACAAGGGGGAGGCACAGATACGCAGTATTTT